This T cell receptor (beta chain) was recovered during a study of blood T cell repertoires in COVID-19 (dated by TCRdb to between 2020 and 2021). Regarding the complete study: Samples covering the acute and convalescent phases of COVID-19 were provided by collaborators in the United States, Italy and Spain. The prospective study material was composed of cDNA or gDNA derived from T cells, B-cell-depleted T cells, or PBMCs. The dataset comprised deeply sampled blood TCRbeta repertoires from subjects exposed to, actively infected with, or recovered from COVID-19. The repertoires were released in a freely available public database meant as a resource for research on the immune response to SARS-CoV-2. The samples were drawn from two sources: the first 160 participants of the ongoing ImmuneRACE study, and approximately 1,300 subjects contributed by 6 global collaborators. A de-identified subject ID, COVID-19 status, age in years and sex were almost always included in the sample metadata. HLA class I and class II types, where available, came from metadata supplied by the sample provider rather than from assay-based typing.

One collaborating source in Seattle enrolled patients while the patients were actively infected and followed the patients over time throughout the course of disease. Collaborating institutions collected whole blood in K2EDTA tubes following their own protocols. For TCRbeta analysis, collaborators shipped samples in one of three forms: frozen whole blood, isolated PBMCs, or DNA extracted from either of those sample types. TCRbeta CDR3 regions were amplified from genomic DNA by means of the immunoSEQ Assay, a bias-controlled multiplex PCR. The authors' analysis ran thus. The number of nucleated cells in each sample was estimated by amplification of reference gene primers within the assay. To quantify the absolute abundance of each unique TCRbeta CDR3 rearrangement, sequence reads were collapsed and filtered. For each sample, productive Simpson clonality was calculated as the square root of Simpson's diversity index across productive rearrangements. TCRdb provides this immuneACCESS table in a form limited to in-frame rearrangements. Some clones are lacking; in checked studies, under half of them reflect an unresolved V gene, and why the rest are absent is not known. V and J calls and clone size are as listed in that table; D and trimming were resolved from the DNA. Here the sample has fewer than 400,000 clones; 75% to 90% occur a single time. Together, the top ten hold under 3.5% of the sample.

Overall study outcomes, separate from this receptor: The amount of clinical and demographic metadata varied by source and participant and was provided uncurated.

Points on this clone: What this receptor recognizes is not known. Nothing much larger sits one base from this clone, and base qualities are not available.

The CDR3 covers 17 residues, taking in both the cysteine and the phenylalanine. The only DNA kept is the CDR3, 51 bases in frame from the first base. Between the V and J ends, shortened by 0 bases and 0 bases respectively, the junction contains 13 bases. CDR1 SGHNT and CDR2 YYREEE are derived from the germline V gene (reference sequence). The V and J segments used are TRBV5-4 and TRBJ1-3; a tentative D call is TRBD1 (6 bases match). The sequencing input was peripheral blood. The TCR was taken from a woman under 40 with COVID-19, enrolled during active disease. The CDR3 region has the sequence CASSLATGRSSGNTIYF. The bases are TGTGCCAGCAGCTTGGCAACAGGGCGAAGCTCTGGAAACACCATATATTTT.